This entry describes one T cell receptor beta chain. Using immunoSEQ multiplex PCR, the repertoire was profiled, and TCRdb retains in-frame clones only, with some absent. The sample includes about 100,000 clones, around nine tenths of them seen just once. This entry comes from a study of control samples from healthy donors and cancer patients. The TCR sequence derives from a man aged 30 to 39 in good health. Input material: blood.

The CDR3 protein is CASSYGQGEAFF. The CDR3 DNA follows: TGTGCCAGCAGCTACGGACAGGGTGAAGCTTTCTTT. The chain joins TRBV11-2 to TRBJ1-1; TRBD1 aligns across 8 bases. The germline CDR1 and CDR2 sequences are SGHAT and FQNNGV. The CDR3 runs 12 residues. Trimming took 4 bases from V and 7 from J; bases not matched to a gene: 2.